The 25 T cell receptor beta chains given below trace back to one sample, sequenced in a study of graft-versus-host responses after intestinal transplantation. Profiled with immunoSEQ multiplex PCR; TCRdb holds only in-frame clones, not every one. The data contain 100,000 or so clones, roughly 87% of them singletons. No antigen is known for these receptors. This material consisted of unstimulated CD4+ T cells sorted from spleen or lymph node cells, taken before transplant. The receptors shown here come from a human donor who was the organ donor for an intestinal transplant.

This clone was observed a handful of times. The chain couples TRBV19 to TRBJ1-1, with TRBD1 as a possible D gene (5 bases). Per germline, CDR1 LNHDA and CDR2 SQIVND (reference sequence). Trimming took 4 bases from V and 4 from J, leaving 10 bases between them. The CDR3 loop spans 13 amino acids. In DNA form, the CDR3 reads TGTGCCAGTAGTACTGCAGGGACCACTGAAGCTTTCTTT. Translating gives CASSTAGTTEAFF.

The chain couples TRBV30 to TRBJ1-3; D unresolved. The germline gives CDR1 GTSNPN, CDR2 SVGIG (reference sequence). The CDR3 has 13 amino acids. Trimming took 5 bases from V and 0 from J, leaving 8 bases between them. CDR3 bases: TGTGCCTGGGTGGAAGTCTCTGGAAACACCATATATTTT. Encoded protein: CAWVEVSGNTIYF.

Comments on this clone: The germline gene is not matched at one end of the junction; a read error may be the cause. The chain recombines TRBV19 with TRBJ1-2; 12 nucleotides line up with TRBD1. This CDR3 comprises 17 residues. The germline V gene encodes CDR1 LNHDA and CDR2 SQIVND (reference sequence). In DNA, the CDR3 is TGTGCCAGTGGTATTGCGGGACAGGGGGCTCCCCGCGGGGGCTACACCTTC. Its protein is CASGIAGQGAPRGGYTF.

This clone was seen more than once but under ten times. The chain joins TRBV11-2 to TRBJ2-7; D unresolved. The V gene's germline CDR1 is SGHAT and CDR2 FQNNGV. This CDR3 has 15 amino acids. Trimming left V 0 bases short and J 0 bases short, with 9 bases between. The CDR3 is CASSLEQSASYEQYF. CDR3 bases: TGTGCCAGCAGCTTAGAACAGTCCGCCTCCTACGAGCAGTACTTC. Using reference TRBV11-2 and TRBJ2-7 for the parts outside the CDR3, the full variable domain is EAGVAQSPRYKIIEKRQSVAFWCNPISGHATLYWYQQILGQGPKLLIQFQNNGVVDDSQLPKDRFSAERLKGVDSTLKIQPAKLEDSAVYLCASSLEQSASYEQYFGPGTRLTVT.

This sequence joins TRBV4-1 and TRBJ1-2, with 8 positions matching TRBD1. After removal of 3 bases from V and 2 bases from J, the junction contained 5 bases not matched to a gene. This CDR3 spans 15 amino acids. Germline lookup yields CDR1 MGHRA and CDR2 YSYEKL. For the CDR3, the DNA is TGCGCCAGCAGCCAGACCACAGGGGGAAACTATGGCTACACCTTC. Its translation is CASSQTTGGNYGYTF.

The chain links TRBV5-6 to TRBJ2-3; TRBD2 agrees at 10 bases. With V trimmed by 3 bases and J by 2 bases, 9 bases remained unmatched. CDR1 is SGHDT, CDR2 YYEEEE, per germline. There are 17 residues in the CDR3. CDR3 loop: CASSWDLAGAFTDTQYF. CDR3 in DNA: TGTGCCAGCAGCTGGGACCTAGCGGGGGCTTTCACAGATACGCAGTATTTT.

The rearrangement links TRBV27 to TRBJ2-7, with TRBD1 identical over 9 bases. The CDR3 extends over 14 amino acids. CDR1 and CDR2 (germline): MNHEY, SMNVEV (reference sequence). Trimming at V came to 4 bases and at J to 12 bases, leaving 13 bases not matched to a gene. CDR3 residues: CASSSYPGQGRMYF. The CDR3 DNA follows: TGTGCCAGCAGTTCATATCCGGGACAGGGCCGCATGTACTTC.

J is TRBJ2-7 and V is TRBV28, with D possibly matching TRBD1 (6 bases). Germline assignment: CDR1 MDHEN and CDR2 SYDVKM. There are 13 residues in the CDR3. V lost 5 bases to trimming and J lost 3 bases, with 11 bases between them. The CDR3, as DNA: TGTGCCAGCAGTACCCAGGGGTTCTACGAGCAGTACTTC. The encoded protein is CASSTQGFYEQYF. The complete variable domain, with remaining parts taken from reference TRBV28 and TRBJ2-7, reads DVKVTQSSRYLVKRTGEKVFLECVQDMDHENMFWYRQDPGLGLRLIYFSYDVKMKEKGDIPEGYSVSREKKERFSLILESASTNQTSMYLCASSTQGFYEQYFGPGTRLTVT.

The CDR3 nucleotides read TGCGCCAGCAGCTTGGGGACAGGGGCCCTGGCTGAAGCTTTCTTT. Translated: CASSLGTGALAEAFF. The genes are TRBV5-1 and TRBJ1-1, with 9 bases identical to TRBD1. V trimming: 0 bases; J trimming: 6 bases; junction bases outside the gene matches: 6. The CDR3 totals 15 residues. Germline assignment: CDR1 SGHRS and CDR2 YFSETQ.

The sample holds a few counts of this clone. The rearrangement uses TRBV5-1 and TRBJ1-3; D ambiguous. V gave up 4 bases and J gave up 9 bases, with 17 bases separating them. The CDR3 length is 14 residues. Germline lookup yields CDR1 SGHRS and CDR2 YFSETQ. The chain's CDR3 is CASSQDVGLPTIYF. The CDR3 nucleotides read TGCGCCAGCAGCCAAGACGTAGGGCTGCCCACCATATATTTT.

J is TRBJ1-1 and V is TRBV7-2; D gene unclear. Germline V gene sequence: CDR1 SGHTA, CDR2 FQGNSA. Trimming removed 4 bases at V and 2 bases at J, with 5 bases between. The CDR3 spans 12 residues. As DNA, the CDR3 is TGTGCCAGCAGCTGGGGAAACACTGAAGCTTTCTTT. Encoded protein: CASSWGNTEAFF.

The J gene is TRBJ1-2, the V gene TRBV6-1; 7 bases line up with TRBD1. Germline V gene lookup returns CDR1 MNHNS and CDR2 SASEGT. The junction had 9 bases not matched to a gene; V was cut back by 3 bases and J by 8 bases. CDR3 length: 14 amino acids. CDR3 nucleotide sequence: TGTGCCAGCAGTGAGACCAAGACAGGGCTGGGCTACACCTTC. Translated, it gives CASSETKTGLGYTF.

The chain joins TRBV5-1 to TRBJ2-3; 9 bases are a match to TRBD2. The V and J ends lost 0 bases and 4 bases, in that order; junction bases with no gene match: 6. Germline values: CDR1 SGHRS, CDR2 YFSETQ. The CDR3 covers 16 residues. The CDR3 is CASSLVVRGGPDTQYF. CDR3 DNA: TGCGCCAGCAGCTTGGTAGTGCGGGGGGGCCCAGATACGCAGTATTTT.

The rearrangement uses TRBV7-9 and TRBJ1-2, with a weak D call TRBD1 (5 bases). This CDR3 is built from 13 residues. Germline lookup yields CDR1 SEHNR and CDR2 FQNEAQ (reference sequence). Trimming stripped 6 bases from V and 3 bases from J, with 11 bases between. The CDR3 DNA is TGTGCCAGCAGTCGAGACAGTGACTATGGCTACACCTTC. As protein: CASSRDSDYGYTF.

The CDR3 here is CASTERGDGELFF. Written as DNA, the CDR3 is TGTGCCAGCACAGAACGTGGGGACGGGGAGCTGTTTTTT. V gene TRBV7-9 combines with J gene TRBJ2-2; D remains ambiguous. Germline CDR1 and CDR2: SEHNR and FQNEAQ (reference sequence). The V end was cut by 7 bases, the J end by 7 bases, with 13 bases between. The length of the CDR3 is 13 residues.

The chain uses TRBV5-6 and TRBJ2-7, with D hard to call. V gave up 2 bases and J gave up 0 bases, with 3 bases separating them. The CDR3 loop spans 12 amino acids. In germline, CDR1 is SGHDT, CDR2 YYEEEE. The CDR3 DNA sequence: TGTGCCAGCAGCTTCTCCTCCTACGAGCAGTACTTC. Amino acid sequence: CASSFSSYEQYF.

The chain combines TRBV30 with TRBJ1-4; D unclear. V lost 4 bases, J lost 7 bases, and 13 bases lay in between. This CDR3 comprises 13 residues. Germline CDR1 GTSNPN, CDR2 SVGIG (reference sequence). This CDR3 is CAWTAGTFEKLFF. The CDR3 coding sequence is TGTGCCTGGACGGCCGGCACTTTTGAAAAACTGTTTTTT.

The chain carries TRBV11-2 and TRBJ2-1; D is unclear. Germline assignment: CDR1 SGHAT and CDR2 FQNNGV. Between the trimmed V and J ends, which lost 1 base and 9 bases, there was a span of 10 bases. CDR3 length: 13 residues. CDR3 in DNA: TGTGCCAGCAGCTTAGGGGTAGCCTCTGAGCAGTTCTTC. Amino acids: CASSLGVASEQFF.

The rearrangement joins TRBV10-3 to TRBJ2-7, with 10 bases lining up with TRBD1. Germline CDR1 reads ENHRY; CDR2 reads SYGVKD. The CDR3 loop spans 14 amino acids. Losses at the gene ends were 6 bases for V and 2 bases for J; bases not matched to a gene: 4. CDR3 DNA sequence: TGTGCCATCAGGGGACAGGGGACGGCCTACGAGCAGTACTTC. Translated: CAIRGQGTAYEQYF.

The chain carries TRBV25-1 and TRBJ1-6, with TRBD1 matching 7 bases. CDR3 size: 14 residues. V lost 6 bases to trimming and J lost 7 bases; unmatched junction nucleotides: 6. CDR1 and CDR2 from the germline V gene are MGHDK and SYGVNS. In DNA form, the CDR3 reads TGTGCCAGCAGAAGACAGGGTGGAAATTCACCCCTCCACTTT. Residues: CASRRQGGNSPLHF.

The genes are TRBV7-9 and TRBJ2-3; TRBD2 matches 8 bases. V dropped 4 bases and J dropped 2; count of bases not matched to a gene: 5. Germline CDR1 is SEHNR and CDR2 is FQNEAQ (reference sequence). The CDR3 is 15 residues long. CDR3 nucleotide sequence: TGTGCCAGCAGCTCCACTAGCGGAATCACAGATACGCAGTATTTT. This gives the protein CASSSTSGITDTQYF.

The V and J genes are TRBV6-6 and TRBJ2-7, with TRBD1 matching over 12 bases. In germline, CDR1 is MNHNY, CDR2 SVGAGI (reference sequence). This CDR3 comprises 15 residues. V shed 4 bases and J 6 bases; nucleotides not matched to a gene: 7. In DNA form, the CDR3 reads TGTGCCAGCAGTTCGGGGACAGGGGGCTCTTCCGAGCAGTACTTC. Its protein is CASSSGTGGSSEQYF.

The CDR3 here is CASTERTKQTYEQYF. The CDR3 DNA is TGCGCCAGCACCGAACGGACGAAACAGACCTACGAGCAGTACTTC. The J gene is TRBJ2-7, the V gene TRBV5-1; D uncertain. Trimming cost V 6 bases and J 2 bases, with 18 bases left between them. This CDR3 region has 15 residues. Germline values: CDR1 SGHRS, CDR2 YFSETQ.

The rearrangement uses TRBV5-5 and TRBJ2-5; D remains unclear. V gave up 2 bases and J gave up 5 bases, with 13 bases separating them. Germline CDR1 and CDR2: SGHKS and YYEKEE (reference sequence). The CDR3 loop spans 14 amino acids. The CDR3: CASSLEYGRETQYF. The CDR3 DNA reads TGTGCCAGCAGCTTAGAATATGGACGGGAGACCCAGTACTTC.

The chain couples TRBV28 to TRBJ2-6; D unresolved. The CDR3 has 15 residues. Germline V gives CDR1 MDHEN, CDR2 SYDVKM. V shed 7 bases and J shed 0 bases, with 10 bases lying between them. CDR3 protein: CASIKPSSGANVLTF. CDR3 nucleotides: TGTGCCAGCATAAAACCCAGCTCTGGGGCCAACGTCCTGACTTTC.